This T cell receptor (beta chain) was profiled in a study of T cells in Graves' hyperthyroidism and ophthalmopathy. The authors deemed Graves' hyperthyroidism stable absent ophthalmopathy progression within 18 months. Patients aged 18 to 65 had newly diagnosed hyperthyroidism of under 2 months' duration. CDR3 length: 13 residues. The germline V gene encodes CDR1 LNHDA and CDR2 SQIVND (reference sequence). Trimming stripped 3 bases from V and 1 base from J, with 5 bases between. Study-level points and caveats: Most clonotypes that expanded in the thyroid above 0.001 also showed up in blood.

This clonotype was seen more than once but under ten times. What it binds is not known. The investigators amplified TCR beta CDR3 regions from RNA transcripts. In the first-round RT-PCR of the TCR CDR3, the HTBI primer set was used. MiXCR, run by TCRdb on the multiplex PCR reads, gives a single entry per CDR3 protein. The table lists approximately 560,000 distinct CDR3 sequences, 15% to 19% of them singletons. The chain recombines TRBV19 with TRBJ2-3; the D is unclear. This clonotype originated in a woman under 40 with Graves' hyperthyroidism. The sequenced material came from blood. CDR3: CASSIKGTDTQYF. As DNA, the CDR3 is TGTGCCAGTAGTATCAAGGGCACAGATACGCAGTATTTT.